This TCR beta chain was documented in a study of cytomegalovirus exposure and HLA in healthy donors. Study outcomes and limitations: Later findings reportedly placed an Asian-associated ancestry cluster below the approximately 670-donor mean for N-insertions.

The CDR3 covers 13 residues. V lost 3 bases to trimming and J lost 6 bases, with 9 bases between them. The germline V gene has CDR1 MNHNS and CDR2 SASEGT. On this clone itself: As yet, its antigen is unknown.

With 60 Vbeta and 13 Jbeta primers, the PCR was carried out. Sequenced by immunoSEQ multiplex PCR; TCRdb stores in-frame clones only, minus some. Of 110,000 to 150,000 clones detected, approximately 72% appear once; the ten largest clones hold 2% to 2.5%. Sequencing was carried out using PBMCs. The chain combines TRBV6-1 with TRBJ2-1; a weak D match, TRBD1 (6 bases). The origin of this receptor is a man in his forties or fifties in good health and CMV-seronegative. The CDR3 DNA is TGTGCCAGCAGTGAGGGACATCTCAATGAGCAGTTCTTC. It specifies CASSEGHLNEQFF.